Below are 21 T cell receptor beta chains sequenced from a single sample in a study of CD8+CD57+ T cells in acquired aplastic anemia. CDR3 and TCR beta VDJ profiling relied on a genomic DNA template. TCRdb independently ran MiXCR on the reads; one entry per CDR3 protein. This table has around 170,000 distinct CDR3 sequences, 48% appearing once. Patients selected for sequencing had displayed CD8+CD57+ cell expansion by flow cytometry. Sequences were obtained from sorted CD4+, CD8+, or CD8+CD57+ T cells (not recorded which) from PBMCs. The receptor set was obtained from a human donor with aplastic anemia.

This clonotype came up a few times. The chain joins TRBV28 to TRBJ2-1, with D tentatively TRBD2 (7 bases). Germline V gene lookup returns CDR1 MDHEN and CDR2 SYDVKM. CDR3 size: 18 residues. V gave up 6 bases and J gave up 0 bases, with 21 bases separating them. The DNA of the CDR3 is TGTGCCAGCAGGACCCATCGGGGGGCGGTGAGCTCCTACAATGAGCAGTTCTTC. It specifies CASRTHRGAVSSYNEQFF.

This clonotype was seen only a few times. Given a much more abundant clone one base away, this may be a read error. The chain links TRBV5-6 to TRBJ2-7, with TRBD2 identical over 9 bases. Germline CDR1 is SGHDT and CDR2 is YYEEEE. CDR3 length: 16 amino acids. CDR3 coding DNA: TGTGCCAGCAGCTTGTTCGGGACTAGCAGCTCCTACGACCAGTACTTC. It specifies CASSLFGTSSSYDQYF.

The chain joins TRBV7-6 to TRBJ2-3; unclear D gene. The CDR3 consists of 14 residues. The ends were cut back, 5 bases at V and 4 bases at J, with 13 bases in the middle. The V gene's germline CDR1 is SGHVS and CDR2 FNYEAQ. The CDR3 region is CASSQDPSPDTQYF. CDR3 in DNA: TGTGCCAGCAGCCAAGATCCGTCCCCAGATACGCAGTATTTT. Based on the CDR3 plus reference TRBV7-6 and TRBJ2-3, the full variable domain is GAGVSQSPRYKVTKRGQDVALRCDPISGHVSLYWYRQALGQGPEFLTYFNYEAQQDKSGLPNDRFSAERPEGSISTLTIQRTEQRDSAMYRCASSQDPSPDTQYFGPGTRLTVL.

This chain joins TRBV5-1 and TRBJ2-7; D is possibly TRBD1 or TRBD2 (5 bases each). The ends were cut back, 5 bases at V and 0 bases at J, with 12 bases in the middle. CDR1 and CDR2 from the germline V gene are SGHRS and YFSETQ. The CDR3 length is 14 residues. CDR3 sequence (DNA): TGCGCCAGCAGTTCCCCAGGGAGCTCCTACGAGCAGTACTTC. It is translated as CASSSPGSSYEQYF.

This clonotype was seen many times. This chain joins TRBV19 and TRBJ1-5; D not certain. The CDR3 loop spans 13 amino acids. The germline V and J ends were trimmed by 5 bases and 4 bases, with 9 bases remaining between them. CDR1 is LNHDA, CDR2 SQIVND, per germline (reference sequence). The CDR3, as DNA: TGTGCCAGTAGTCAGGCAAAAAATCAGCCCCAGCATTTT. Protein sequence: CASSQAKNQPQHF. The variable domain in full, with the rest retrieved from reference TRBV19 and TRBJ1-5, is DGGITQSPKYLFRKEGQNVTLSCEQNLNHDAMYWYRQDPGQGLRLIYYSQIVNDFQKGDIAEGYSVSREKKESFPLTVTSAQKNPTAFYLCASSQAKNQPQHFGDGTRLSIL.

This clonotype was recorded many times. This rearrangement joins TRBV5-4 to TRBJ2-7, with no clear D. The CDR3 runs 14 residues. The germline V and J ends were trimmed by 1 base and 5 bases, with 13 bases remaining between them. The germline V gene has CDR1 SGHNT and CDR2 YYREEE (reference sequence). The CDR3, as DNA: TGTGCCAGCAGCTTGCGCCCATCATTCGACGAGCAGTACTTC. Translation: CASSLRPSFDEQYF.

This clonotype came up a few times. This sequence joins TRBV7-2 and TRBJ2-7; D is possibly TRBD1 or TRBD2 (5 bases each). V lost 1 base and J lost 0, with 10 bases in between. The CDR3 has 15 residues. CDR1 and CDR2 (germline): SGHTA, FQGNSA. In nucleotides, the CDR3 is TGTGCCAGCAGCTTAGGGGGACCCAACTCCTACGAGCAGTACTTC. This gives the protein CASSLGGPNSYEQYF.

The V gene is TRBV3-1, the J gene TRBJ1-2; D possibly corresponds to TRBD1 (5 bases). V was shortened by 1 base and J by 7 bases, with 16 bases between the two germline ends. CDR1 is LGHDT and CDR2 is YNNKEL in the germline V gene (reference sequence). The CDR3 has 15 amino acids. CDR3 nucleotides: TGTGCCAGCAGCCAAGGGGACTCCCAATTTTTTGGCTACACCTTC. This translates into CASSQGDSQFFGYTF.

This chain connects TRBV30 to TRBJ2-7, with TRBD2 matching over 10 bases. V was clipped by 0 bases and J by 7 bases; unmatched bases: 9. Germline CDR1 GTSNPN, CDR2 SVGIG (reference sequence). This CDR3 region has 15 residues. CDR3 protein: CAWSVGLAGAGEQYF. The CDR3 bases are TGTGCCTGGAGTGTAGGGCTAGCGGGAGCGGGGGAGCAGTACTTC.

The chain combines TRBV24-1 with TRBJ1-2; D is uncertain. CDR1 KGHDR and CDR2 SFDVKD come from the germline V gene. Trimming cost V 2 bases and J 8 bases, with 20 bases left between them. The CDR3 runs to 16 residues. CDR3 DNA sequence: TGTGCCACCAGTGATTCCCTGGGAGTGGGCTTAAAAGGCTACACCTTC. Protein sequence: CATSDSLGVGLKGYTF.

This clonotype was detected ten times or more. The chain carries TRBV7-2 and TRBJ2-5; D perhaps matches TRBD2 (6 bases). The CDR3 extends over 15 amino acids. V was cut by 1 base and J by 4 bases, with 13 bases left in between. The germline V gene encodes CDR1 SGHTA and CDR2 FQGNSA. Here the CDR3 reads CASSLVLWRGETQYF. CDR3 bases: TGTGCCAGCAGCTTAGTCTTATGGAGGGGAGAGACCCAGTACTTC.

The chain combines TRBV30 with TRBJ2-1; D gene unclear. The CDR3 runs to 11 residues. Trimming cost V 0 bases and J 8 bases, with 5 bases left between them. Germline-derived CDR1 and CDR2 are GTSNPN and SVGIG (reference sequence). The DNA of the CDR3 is TGTGCCTGGAGTGTGACTTATGAGCAGTTCTTC. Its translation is CAWSVTYEQFF.

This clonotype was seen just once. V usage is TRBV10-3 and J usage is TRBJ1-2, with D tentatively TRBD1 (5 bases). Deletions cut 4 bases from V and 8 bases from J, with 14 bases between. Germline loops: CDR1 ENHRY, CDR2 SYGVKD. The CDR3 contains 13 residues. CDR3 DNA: TGTGCCATCAGTGTTATGGGGCTACAGGGCTACACCTTC. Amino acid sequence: CAISVMGLQGYTF.

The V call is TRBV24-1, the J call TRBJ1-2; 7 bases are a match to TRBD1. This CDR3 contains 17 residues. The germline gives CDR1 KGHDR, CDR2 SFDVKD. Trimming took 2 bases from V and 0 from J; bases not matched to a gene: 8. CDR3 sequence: CATSDSGQELSNYGYTF. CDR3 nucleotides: TGTGCCACCAGTGATTCCGGACAGGAGCTGTCTAACTATGGCTACACCTTC.

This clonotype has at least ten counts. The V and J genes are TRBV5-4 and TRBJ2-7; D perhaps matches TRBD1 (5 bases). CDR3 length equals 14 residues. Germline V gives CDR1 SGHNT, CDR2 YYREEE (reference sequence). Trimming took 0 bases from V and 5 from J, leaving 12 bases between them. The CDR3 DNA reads TGTGCCAGCAGCTTGGAGCAGGGTGCTGACGAGCAGTACTTC. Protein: CASSLEQGADEQYF.

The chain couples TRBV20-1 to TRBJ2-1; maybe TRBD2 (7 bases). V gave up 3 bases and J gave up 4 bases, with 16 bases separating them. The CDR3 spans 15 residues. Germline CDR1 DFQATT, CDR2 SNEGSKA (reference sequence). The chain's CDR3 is CSARGGPGSYNEQFF. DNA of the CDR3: TGCAGTGCTAGGGGGGGGCCCGGGTCGTACAATGAGCAGTTCTTC.

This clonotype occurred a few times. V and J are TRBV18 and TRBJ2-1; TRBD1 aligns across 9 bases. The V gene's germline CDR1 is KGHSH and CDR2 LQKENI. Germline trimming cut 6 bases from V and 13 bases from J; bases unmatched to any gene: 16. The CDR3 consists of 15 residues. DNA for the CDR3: TGTGCCAGCTCGCGTCCGGGACAGGGAGGAGGCGAACAGTTCTTC. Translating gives CASSRPGQGGGEQFF.

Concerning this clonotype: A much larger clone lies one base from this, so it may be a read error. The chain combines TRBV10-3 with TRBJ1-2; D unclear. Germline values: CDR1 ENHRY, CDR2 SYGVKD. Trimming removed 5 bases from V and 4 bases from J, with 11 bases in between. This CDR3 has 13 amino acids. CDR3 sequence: CAISSSRFYGYTF. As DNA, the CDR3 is TGTGCCATCAGTTCCTCCAGGTTCTATGGCTACACCTTC.

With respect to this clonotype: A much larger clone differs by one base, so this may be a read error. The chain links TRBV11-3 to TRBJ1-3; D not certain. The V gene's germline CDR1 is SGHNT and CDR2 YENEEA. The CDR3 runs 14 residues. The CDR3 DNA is TGTGCCAGCAGCAGGAATGAACTTGGAAACGCCATATATTTT. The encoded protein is CASSRNELGNAIYF.

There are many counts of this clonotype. The CDR3 here is CASSQEERGGAAFF. The CDR3 bases are TGTGCCAGCAGCCAAGAAGAGCGAGGGGGCGCTGCTTTCTTT. J is TRBJ1-1 and V is TRBV14, with TRBD1 matching 7 bases. V shed 0 bases, J shed 11 bases, and the junction held 9 bases outside the gene matches. Germline loops: CDR1 SGHDN, CDR2 FVKESK. The CDR3 runs to 14 residues.

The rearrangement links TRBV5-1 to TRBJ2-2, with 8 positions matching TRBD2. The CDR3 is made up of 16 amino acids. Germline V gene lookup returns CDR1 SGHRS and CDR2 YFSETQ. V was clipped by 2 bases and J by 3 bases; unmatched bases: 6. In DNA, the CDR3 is TGCGCCAGCAGCTTTGGAGCGGGAGTGGACACCGGGGAGCTGTTTTTT. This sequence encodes CASSFGAGVDTGELFF.